This record looks at one TCR beta chain sequence and its context. These data originate in a study of cytomegalovirus exposure and HLA in healthy donors. Study-level information: Early on, a data release was issued that held approximately 78 million unique TCRs from HLA-typed donors.

PCR involved 60 Vbeta and 13 Jbeta primers. Assay used: immunoSEQ multiplex PCR; TCRdb lists only in-frame clones, some missing. Altogether about 84,000 clones are present, around four fifths being singletons, with the ten largest covering around 2.3%. Germline CDR1 and CDR2: LGHNA and YNFKEQ. Trimming at V came to 5 bases and at J to 3 bases, leaving 7 bases not matched to a gene. The CDR3 totals 18 residues. Sample: PBMCs. The TCR sequence derives from a male donor in good health and CMV-seropositive. The V gene is TRBV4-2, the J gene TRBJ2-1, with 16 bases lining up with TRBD2. The CDR3 sequence is CASSSGTSGRDNYNEQFF. The CDR3, as DNA: TGTGCCAGCAGCTCGGGGACTAGCGGGAGGGATAACTACAATGAGCAGTTCTTC.